What follows are 5 T cell receptor beta chains derived from one specimen sequenced in a study of T cell changes during pregnancy in multiple sclerosis (dated by TCRdb to between 2018 and 2020). Library generation was performed with the immunoSEQ multiplex PCR assay. TCRdb obtained this table from immuneACCESS and retained in-frame rearrangements with V and J assigned. These tables miss some clones; where compared with another copy, unresolved V genes account for less than half of the shortfall, and the remainder is unexplained. The sample data list about 36,000 clones, and about 92% of these were observed just once. The ten largest clones capture 1.2% of the sample. The material sequenced was PBMCs (not recorded whether the cells were cultured). All receptors derive from a female donor with multiple sclerosis, enrolled in a pregnancy study.

The count of this clone is one. V and J are TRBV30 and TRBJ1-2, with 12 bases identical to TRBD1. Germline CDR1 reads GTSNPN; CDR2 reads SVGIG (reference sequence). Trimming took 3 bases from V and 6 from J; bases not matched to a gene: 2. The CDR3 contains 13 residues. CDR3 residues: CAWRGQGAHGYTF. The CDR3 bases are TGTGCCTGGAGGGGACAGGGGGCCCATGGCTACACCTTC. Looking up the rest from reference TRBV30 and TRBJ1-2 gives the full variable domain: SQTIHQWPATLVQPVGSPLSLECTVEGTSNPNLYWYRQAAGRGLQLLFYSVGIGQISSEVPQNLSASRPQDRQFILSSKKLLLSDSGFYLCAWRGQGAHGYTFGSGTRLTVV.

This clone appeared once. The rearrangement uses TRBV6-5 and TRBJ2-2, with D possibly being TRBD1 (6 bases). Trimming stripped 2 bases from V and 4 bases from J, with 14 bases between. The CDR3 length is 16 residues. Germline-derived CDR1 and CDR2 are MNHEY and SVGAGI. CDR3 DNA: TGTGCCAGCAGTTACGGCACAGGGAAGGCCACCGGGGAGCTGTTTTTT. This encodes CASSYGTGKATGELFF.

The V and J genes are TRBV10-3 and TRBJ1-1, with 9 bases that match TRBD1. Germline CDR1 reads ENHRY; CDR2 reads SYGVKD. The J segment lost 10 bases and the V segment lost 10 bases, leaving 16 bases of the junction unmatched. The CDR3 has 14 residues. Here the CDR3 reads CASSGTGLGWGAFF. DNA for the CDR3: TGTGCCAGTTCCGGGACAGGGCTAGGTTGGGGAGCTTTCTTT.

The rearrangement uses TRBV27 and TRBJ2-7; D is undetermined. The CDR3 spans 16 residues. The V gene's germline CDR1 is MNHEY and CDR2 SMNVEV (reference sequence). V dropped 4 bases and J dropped 1 base, with 17 bases sitting between them. CDR3 amino acids: CASSSRWAIPSYEQYF. For the CDR3, the DNA is TGTGCCAGCAGTTCCCGTTGGGCTATTCCTTCCTACGAGCAGTACTTC.

This chain uses TRBV21-1 with TRBJ1-5; TRBD1 reflects the table's D call only, with no check against the DNA. TRBV21-1 is a pseudogene locus. This CDR3 comprises 22 residues. The CDR3 is CASSKTLTDRGRHFTSNQPQHF. CDR3 nucleotide sequence: TGTGCCAGCAGCAAGACCTTGACGGACAGGGGGCGCCACTTCACTAGCAATCAGCCCCAGCATTTT.